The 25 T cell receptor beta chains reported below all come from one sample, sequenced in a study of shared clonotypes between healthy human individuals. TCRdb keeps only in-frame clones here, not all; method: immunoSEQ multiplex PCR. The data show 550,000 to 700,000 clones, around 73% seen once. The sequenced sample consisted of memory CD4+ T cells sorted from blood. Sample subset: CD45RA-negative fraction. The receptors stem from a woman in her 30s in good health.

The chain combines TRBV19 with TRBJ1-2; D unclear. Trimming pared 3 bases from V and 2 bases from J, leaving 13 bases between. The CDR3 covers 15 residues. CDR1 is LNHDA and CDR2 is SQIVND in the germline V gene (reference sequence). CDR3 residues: CASSIGHSLNYGYTF. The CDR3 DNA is TGTGCCAGTAGTATTGGCCACAGCCTAAACTATGGCTACACCTTC.

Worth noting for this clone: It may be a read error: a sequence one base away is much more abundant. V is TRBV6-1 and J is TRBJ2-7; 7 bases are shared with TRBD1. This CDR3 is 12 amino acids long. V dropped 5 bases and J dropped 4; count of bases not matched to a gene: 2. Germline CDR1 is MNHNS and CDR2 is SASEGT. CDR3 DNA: TGTGCCAGCAGTATGGGACAGTACGAGCAGTACTTC. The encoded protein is CASSMGQYEQYF.

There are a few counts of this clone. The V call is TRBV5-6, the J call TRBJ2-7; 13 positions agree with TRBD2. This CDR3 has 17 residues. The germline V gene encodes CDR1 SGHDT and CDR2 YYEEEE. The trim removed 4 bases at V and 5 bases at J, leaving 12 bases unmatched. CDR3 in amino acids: CASSGLRTSGSLDEQYF. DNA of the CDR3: TGTGCCAGCAGCGGCTTAAGGACTAGCGGGAGCCTCGACGAGCAGTACTTC.

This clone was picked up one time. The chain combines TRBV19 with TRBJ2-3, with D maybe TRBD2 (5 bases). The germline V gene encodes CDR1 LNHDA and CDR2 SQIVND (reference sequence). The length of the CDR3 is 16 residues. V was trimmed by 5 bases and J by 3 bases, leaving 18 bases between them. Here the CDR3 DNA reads TGTGCCAGTAGTGGAGGAAAGGAAGGGAGTACAGATACGCAGTATTTT. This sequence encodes CASSGGKEGSTDTQYF.

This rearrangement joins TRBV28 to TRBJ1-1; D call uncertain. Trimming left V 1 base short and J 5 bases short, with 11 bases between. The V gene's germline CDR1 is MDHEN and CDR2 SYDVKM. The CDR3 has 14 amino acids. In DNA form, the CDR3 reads TGTGCCAGCAGTTTATCTGCACCGCAGACTGAAGCTTTCTTT. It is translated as CASSLSAPQTEAFF.

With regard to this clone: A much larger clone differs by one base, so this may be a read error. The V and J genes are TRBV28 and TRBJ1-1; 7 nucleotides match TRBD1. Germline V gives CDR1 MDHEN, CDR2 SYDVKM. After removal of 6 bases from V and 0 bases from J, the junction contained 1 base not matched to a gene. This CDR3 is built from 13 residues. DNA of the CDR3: TGTGCCAGCAGGGGACAGATGAACACTGAAGCTTTCTTT. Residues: CASRGQMNTEAFF.

The CDR3 sequence is CATSSNSGPAGQFF. The CDR3, as DNA: TGTGCCACCAGCAGCAATAGCGGCCCCGCTGGGCAGTTCTTC. The J gene is TRBJ2-1, the V gene TRBV15; maybe TRBD2 (6 bases). The CDR3 sequence is 14 residues long. Germline V gene sequence: CDR1 LNHNV, CDR2 YYDKDF (reference sequence). Trimming cost V 3 bases and J 12 bases, with 18 bases left between them.

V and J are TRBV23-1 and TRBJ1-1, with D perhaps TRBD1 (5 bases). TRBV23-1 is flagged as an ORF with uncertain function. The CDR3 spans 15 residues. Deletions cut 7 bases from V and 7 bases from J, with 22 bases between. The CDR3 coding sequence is TGCGCCAGCAACCTTTTGGGGTGGCAGGGCATTGAAGCTTTCTTT. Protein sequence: CASNLLGWQGIEAFF.

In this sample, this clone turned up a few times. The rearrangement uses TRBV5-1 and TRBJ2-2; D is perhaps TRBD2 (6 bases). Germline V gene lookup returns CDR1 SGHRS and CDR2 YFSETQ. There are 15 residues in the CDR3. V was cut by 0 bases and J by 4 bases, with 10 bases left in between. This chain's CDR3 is CASSLGQEGTGELFF. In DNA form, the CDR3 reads TGCGCCAGCAGCTTGGGGCAGGAGGGCACCGGGGAGCTGTTTTTT.

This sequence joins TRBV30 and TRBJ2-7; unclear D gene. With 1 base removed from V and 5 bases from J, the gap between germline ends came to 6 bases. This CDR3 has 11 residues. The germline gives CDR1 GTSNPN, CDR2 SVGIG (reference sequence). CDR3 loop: CAWSGFHEQYF. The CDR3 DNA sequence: TGTGCCTGGAGTGGGTTCCACGAGCAGTACTTC.

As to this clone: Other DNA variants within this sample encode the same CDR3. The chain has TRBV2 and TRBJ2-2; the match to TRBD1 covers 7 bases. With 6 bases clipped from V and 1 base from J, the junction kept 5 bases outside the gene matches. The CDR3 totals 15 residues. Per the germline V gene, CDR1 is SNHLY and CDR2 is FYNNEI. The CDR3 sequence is CASSPRQGNTGELFF. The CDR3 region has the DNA TGTGCCAGCAGCCCCCGACAGGGGAACACCGGGGAGCTGTTTTTT. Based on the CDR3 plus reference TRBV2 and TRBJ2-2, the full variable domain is EPEVTQTPSHQVTQMGQEVILRCVPISNHLYFYWYRQILGQKVEFLVSFYNNEISEKSEIFDDQFSVERPDGSNFTLKIRSTKLEDSAMYFCASSPRQGNTGELFFGEGSRLTVL.

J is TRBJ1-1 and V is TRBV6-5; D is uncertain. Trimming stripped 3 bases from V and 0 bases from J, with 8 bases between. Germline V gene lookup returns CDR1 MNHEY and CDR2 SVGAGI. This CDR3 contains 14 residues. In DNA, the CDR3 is TGTGCCAGCAGTTATCTCTCAATGAACACTGAAGCTTTCTTT. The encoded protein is CASSYLSMNTEAFF.

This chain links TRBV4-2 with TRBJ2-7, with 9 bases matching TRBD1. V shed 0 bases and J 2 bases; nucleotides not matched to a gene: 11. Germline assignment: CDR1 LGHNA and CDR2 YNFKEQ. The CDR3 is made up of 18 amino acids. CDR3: CASSQDLSATGGTYEQYF. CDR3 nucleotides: TGTGCCAGCAGCCAAGATTTGTCCGCGACAGGGGGTACCTACGAGCAGTACTTC.

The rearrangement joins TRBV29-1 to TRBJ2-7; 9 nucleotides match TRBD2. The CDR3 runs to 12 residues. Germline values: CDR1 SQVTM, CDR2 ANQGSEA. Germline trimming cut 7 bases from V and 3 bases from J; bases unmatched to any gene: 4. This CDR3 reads CSGSGSLYEQYF. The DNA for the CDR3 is TGCAGCGGTAGCGGGAGTCTCTACGAGCAGTACTTC.

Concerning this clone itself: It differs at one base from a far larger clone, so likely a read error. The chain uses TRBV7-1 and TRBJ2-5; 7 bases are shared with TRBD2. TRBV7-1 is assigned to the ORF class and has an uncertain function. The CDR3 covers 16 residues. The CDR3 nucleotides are TGTGCCAGCAGCTTGGTGACTAGCTGGTACCAGGAGACCCAGTACTTC. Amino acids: CASSLVTSWYQETQYF.

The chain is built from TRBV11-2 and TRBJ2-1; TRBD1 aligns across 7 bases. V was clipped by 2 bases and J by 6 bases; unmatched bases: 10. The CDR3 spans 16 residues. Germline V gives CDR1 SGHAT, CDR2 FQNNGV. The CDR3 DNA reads TGTGCCAGCAGCTTACTGGGACAGCGTAGGGGCAATGAGCAGTTCTTC. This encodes CASSLLGQRRGNEQFF.

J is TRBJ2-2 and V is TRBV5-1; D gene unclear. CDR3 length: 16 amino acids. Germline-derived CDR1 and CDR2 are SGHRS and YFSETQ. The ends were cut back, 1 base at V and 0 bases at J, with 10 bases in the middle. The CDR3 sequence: CASSLTSISNTGELFF. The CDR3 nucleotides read TGCGCCAGCAGCTTGACCTCGATCTCGAACACCGGGGAGCTGTTTTTT.

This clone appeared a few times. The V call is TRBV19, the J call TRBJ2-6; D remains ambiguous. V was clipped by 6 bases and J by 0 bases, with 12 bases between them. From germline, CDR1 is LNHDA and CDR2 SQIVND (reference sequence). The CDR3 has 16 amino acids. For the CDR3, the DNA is TGTGCCAGTAGCCCCTTCAGAAGCTCTGGGGCCAACGTCCTGACTTTC. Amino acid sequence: CASSPFRSSGANVLTF. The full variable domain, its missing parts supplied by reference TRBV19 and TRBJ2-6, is DGGITQSPKYLFRKEGQNVTLSCEQNLNHDAMYWYRQDPGQGLRLIYYSQIVNDFQKGDIAEGYSVSREKKESFPLTVTSAQKNPTAFYLCASSPFRSSGANVLTFGAGSRLTVL.

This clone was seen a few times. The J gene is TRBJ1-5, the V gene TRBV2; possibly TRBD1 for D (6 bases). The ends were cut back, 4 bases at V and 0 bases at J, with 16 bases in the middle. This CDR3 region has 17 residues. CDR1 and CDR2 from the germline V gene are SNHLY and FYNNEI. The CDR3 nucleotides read TGTGCCAGCAGTGTAGCTGGGTCGGGGGCTAGCAATCAGCCCCAGCATTTT. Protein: CASSVAGSGASNQPQHF.

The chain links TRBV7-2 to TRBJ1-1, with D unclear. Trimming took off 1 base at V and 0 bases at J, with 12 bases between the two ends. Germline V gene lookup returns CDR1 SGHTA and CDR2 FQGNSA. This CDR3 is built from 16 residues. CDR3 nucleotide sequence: TGTGCCAGCAGCTTAGGAGGTGGCGTAGTGAACACTGAAGCTTTCTTT. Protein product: CASSLGGGVVNTEAFF.

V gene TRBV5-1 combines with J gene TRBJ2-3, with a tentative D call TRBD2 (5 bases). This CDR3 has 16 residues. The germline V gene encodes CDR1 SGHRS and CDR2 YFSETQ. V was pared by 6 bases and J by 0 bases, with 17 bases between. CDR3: CASNPGVFTSTDTQYF. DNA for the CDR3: TGCGCCAGCAACCCCGGGGTATTCACTAGCACAGATACGCAGTATTTT.

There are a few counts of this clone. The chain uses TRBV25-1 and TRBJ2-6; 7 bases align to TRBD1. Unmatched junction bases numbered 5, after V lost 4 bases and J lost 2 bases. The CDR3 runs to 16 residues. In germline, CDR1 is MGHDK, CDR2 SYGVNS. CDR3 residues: CASSGDRPPGANVLTF. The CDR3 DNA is TGTGCCAGCAGTGGGGACAGACCCCCTGGGGCCAACGTCCTGACTTTC.

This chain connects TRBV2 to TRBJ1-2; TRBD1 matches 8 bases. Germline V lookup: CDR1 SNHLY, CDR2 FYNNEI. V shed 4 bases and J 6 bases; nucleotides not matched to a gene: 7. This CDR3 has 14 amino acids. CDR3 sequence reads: CASSVGQGADGYTF. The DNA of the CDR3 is TGTGCCAGCAGTGTCGGCCAGGGGGCAGATGGCTACACCTTC. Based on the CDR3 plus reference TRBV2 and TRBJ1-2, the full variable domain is EPEVTQTPSHQVTQMGQEVILRCVPISNHLYFYWYRQILGQKVEFLVSFYNNEISEKSEIFDDQFSVERPDGSNFTLKIRSTKLEDSAMYFCASSVGQGADGYTFGSGTRLTVV.

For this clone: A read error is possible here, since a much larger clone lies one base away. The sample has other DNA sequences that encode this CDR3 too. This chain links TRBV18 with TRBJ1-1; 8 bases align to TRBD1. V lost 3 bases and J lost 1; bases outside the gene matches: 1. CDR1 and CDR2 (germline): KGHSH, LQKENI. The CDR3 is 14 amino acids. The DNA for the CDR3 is TGTGCCAGCTCACCCCAGGGGGCGAACACTGAAGCTTTCTTT. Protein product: CASSPQGANTEAFF.

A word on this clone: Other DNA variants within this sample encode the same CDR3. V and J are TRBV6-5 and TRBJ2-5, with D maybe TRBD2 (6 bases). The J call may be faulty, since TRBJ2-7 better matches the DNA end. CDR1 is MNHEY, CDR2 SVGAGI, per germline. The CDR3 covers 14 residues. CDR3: CASRRDFSSYEQYF. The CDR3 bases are TGTGCCAGCAGAAGGGACTTCTCCTCCTACGAGCAGTACTTC.